This T cell receptor (beta chain) was identified during a study of T cell changes during pregnancy in multiple sclerosis. Method: immunoSEQ multiplex PCR; TCRdb's copy keeps in-frame clones and lacks some. Altogether tens of thousands of clones are present, over 80% being singletons, with the ten largest covering 0.43%. The TCR comes from a female donor with multiple sclerosis, enrolled in a pregnancy study. Sequenced material: CD4+ T cells from peripheral blood mononuclear cells, taken before pregnancy.

The CDR3 bases are TGTGCCAGCAGCTTATCGGAGGGAGTGGGTGAGCAGTTCTTC. Translating it yields CASSLSEGVGEQFF. The rearrangement links TRBV7-2 to TRBJ2-1, with D maybe TRBD2 (6 bases). The ends were cut back, 2 bases at V and 9 bases at J, with 14 bases in the middle. This CDR3 contains 14 residues. Looked up from germline, CDR1 is SGHTA and CDR2 is FQGNSA.